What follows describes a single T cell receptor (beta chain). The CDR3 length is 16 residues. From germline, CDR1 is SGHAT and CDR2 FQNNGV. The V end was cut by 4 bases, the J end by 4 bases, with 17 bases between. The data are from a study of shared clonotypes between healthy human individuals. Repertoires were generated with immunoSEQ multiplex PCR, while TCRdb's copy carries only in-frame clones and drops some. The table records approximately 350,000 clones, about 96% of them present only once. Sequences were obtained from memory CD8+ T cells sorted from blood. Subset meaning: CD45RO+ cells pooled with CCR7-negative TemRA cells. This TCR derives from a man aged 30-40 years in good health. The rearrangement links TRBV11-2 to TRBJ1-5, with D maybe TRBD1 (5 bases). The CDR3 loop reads CASSSLPGVGNQPQHF. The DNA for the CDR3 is TGTGCCAGCAGCTCCCTACCGGGGGTGGGTAATCAGCCCCAGCATTTT. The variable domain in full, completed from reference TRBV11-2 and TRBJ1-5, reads EAGVAQSPRYKIIEKRQSVAFWCNPISGHATLYWYQQILGQGPKLLIQFQNNGVVDDSQLPKDRFSAERLKGVDSTLKIQPAKLEDSAVYLCASSSLPGVGNQPQHFGDGTRLSIL.